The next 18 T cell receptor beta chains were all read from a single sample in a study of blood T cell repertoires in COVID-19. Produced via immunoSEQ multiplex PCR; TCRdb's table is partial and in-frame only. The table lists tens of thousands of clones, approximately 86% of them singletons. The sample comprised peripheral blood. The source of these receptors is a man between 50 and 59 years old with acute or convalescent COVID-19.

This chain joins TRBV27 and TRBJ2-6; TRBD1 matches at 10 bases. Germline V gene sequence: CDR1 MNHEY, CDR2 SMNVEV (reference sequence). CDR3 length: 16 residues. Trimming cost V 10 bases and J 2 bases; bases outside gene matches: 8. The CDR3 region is CATGRDRGAGANVLTF. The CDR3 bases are TGTGCCACCGGACGGGACAGGGGAGCTGGGGCCAACGTCCTGACTTTC.

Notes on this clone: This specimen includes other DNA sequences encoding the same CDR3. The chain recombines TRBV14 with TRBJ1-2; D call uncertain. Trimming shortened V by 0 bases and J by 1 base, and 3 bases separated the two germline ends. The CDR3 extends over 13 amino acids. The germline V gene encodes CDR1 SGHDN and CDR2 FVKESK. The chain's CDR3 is CASSQDINYGYTF. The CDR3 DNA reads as TGTGCCAGCAGCCAAGATATTAACTATGGCTACACCTTC.

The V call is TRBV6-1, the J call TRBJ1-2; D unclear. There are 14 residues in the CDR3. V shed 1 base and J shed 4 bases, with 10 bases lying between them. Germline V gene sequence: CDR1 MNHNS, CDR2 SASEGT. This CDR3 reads CASSEGAGAYGYTF. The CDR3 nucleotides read TGTGCCAGCAGTGAAGGAGCAGGTGCCTATGGCTACACCTTC.

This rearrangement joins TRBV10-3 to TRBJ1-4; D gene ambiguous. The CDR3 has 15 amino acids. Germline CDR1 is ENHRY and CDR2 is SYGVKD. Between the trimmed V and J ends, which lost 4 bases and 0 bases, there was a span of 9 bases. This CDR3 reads CAISGGQTTNEKLFF. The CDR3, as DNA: TGTGCCATCAGTGGTGGGCAAACAACTAATGAAAAACTGTTTTTT.

This CDR3 is CASSYSGTGGGYTF. The CDR3 region has the DNA TGTGCCAGCAGTTACTCGGGGACAGGGGGAGGCTACACCTTC. The chain recombines TRBV6-5 with TRBJ1-2; 11 bases match TRBD1. The CDR3 loop spans 14 amino acids. Trimming removed 0 bases from V and 8 bases from J; junction bases left unmatched: 2. Germline CDR1 and CDR2: MNHEY and SVGAGI.

CDR3 in DNA: TGTGCCAGCAGCTTGGGACTAGTGGAAAAGTACTTC. It is translated as CASSLGLVEKYF. V is TRBV7-9 and J is TRBJ2-5; 8 positions agree with TRBD2. The CDR3 consists of 12 residues. Germline CDR1 SEHNR, CDR2 FQNEAQ (reference sequence). V lost 3 bases, J lost 12 bases, and 6 bases stayed unmatched.

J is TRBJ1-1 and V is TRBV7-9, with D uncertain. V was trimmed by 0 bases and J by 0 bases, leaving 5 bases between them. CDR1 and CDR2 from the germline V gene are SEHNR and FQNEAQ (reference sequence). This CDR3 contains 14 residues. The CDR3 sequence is CASSLARLNTEAFF. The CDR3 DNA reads TGTGCCAGCAGCTTAGCCAGGTTGAACACTGAAGCTTTCTTT. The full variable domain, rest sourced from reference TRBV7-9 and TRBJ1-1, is DTGVSQNPRHKITKRGQNVTFRCDPISEHNRLYWYRQTLGQGPEFLTYFQNEAQLEKSRLLSDRFSAERPKGSFSTLEIQRTEQGDSAMYLCASSLARLNTEAFFGQGTRLTVV.

DNA for the CDR3: TGTGCCAGCAGCCGACTAGCGGGGGGCTTGTATGAGCAGTTCTTC. Amino acids: CASSRLAGGLYEQFF. The V gene is TRBV6-5, the J gene TRBJ2-1; 13 bases agree with TRBD2. The V and J ends lost 6 bases and 8 bases, in that order; junction bases with no gene match: 7. The CDR3 spans 15 residues. Germline V gives CDR1 MNHEY, CDR2 SVGAGI.

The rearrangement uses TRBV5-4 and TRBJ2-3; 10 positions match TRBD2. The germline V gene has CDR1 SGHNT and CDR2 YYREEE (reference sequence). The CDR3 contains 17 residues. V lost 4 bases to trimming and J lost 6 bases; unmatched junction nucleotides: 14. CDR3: CASSPRGKRGGGDTQYF. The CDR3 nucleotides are TGTGCCAGCAGCCCCCGAGGGAAGCGGGGGGGCGGGGATACGCAGTATTTT.

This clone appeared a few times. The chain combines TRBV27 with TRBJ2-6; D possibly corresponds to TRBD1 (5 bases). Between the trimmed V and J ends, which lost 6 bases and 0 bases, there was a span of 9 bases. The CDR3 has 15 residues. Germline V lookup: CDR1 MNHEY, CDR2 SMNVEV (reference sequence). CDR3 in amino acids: CASRQESSGANVLTF. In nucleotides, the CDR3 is TGTGCCAGCAGACAGGAGAGCTCTGGGGCCAACGTCCTGACTTTC. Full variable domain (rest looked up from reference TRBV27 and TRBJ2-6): EAQVTQNPRYLITVTGKKLTVTCSQNMNHEYMSWYRQDPGLGLRQIYYSMNVEVTDKGDVPEGYKVSRKEKRNFPLILESPSPNQTSLYFCASRQESSGANVLTFGAGSRLTVL.

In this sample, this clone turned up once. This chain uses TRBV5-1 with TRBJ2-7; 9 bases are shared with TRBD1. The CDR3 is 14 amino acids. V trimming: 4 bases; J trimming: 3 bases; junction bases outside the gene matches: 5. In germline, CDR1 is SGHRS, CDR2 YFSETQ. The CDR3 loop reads CASSGRTGDYEQYF. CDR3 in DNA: TGCGCCAGCAGCGGACGGACAGGGGACTACGAGCAGTACTTC.

The CDR3 DNA reads TGTGCCAGCAGCTTACTAGCGGGTATTGAGCAGTACTTC. It encodes CASSLLAGIEQYF. The rearrangement joins TRBV7-2 to TRBJ2-7; TRBD2 agrees at 8 bases. CDR1 is SGHTA, CDR2 FQGNSA, per germline. The CDR3 consists of 13 residues. J gave up 7 bases and V 2 bases, and 4 bases lay outside the gene matches.

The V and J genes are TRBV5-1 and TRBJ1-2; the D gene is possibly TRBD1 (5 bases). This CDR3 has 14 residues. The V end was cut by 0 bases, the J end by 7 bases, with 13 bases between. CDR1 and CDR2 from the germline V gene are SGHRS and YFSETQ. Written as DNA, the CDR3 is TGCGCCAGCAGCTTGGCGGGACTTCAGACTGGCTACACCTTC. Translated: CASSLAGLQTGYTF.

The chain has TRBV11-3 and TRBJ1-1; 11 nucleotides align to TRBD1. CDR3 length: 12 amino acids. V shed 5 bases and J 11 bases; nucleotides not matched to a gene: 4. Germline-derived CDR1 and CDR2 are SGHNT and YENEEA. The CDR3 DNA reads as TGTGCCAGCAGCCCAGGACAGGGGGCGGCTTTCTTT. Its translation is CASSPGQGAAFF.

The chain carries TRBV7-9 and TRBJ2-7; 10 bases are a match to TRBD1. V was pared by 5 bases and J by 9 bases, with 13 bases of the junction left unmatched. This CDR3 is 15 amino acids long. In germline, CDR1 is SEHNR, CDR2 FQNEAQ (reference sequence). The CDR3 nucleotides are TGTGCCAGCAGCCGTGGGACAGGGGATACTACGAGGCAGTACTTC. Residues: CASSRGTGDTTRQYF. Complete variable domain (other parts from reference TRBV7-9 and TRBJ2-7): DTGVSQNPRHKITKRGQNVTFRCDPISEHNRLYWYRQTLGQGPEFLTYFQNEAQLEKSRLLSDRFSAERPKGSFSTLEIQRTEQGDSAMYLCASSRGTGDTTRQYFGPGTRLTVT.

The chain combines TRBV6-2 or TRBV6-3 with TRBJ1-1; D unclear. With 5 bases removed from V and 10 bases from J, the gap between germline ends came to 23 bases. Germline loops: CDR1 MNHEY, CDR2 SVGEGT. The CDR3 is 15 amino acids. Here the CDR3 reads CASSTFSLGNGGAFF. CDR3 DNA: TGTGCCAGCAGTACCTTTAGCCTGGGGAATGGAGGAGCTTTCTTT.

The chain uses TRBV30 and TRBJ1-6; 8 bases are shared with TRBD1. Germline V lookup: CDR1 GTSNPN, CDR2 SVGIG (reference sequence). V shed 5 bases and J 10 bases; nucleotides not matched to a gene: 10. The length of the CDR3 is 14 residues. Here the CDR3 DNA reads TGTGCCTGGGACGGGACAGGTGGAGGGTCACCCCTCCACTTT. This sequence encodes CAWDGTGGGSPLHF.

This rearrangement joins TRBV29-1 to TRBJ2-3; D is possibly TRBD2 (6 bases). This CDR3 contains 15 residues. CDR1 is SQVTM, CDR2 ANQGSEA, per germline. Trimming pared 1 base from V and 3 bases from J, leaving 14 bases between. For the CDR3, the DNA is TGCAGCGTTGAAGGCGACGGGGGAAAGACAGATACGCAGTATTTT. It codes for CSVEGDGGKTDTQYF.